These 21 T cell receptor beta chains share one sample of origin, sequenced in a study of shared clonotypes between healthy human individuals (dated by TCRdb to about 2020). CD8 naive samples were CD45RO-negative cells positively selected for CCR7, giving a CD45RA+CCR7+ population that excluded TemRA cells. Library method: the immunoSEQ multiplex PCR assay. TCRdb provides this immuneACCESS table in a form limited to in-frame rearrangements. Some clones are lacking; in checked studies, under half of them reflect an unresolved V gene, and why the rest are absent is not known. This sample has about 2 million clones in its table, and approximately 94% of those were observed once. The ten largest clonotypes hold approximately 1% of the sample. Sample: naive CD8+ T cells sorted from blood. Interpreted using the paper, the cell subset or site label stands for: CD45RA+CCR7+. All receptors derive from a man aged 18-30 years in good health.

In this sample, this clone turned up once. In DNA, the CDR3 is TGCAGCGGCCAGGGAATTCAAGAGACCCAGTACTTC. Translated: CSGQGIQETQYF. This chain joins TRBV29-1 and TRBJ2-5; TRBD1 is a possible D gene (5 bases). This CDR3 has 12 residues. The V and J ends lost 7 bases and 2 bases respectively, with 11 bases between them. Germline assignment: CDR1 SQVTM and CDR2 ANQGSEA.

CDR3 loop: CASSQDQEREGRSGELFF. Written as DNA, the CDR3 is TGCGCCAGCAGCCAAGATCAGGAACGGGAGGGCCGGAGCGGGGAGCTGTTTTTT. This chain links TRBV4-3 with TRBJ2-2, with 8 bases lining up with TRBD2. J gave up 7 bases and V 0 bases, and 13 bases lay outside the gene matches. Germline CDR1 and CDR2: LGHNA and YSLEER. CDR3 length equals 18 residues.

Written as DNA, the CDR3 is TGTGCCAGCAGTTATACGGGGGAAGAGCAAGAGACCCAGTACTTC. It specifies CASSYTGEEQETQYF. The chain combines TRBV6-6 with TRBJ2-5, with a possible D match to TRBD2 (6 bases). The length of the CDR3 is 15 residues. The germline V gene encodes CDR1 MNHNY and CDR2 SVGAGI (reference sequence). Trimming cost V 3 bases and J 2 bases, with 13 bases left between them.

The chain couples TRBV7-8 to TRBJ2-3; the D gene is possibly TRBD2 (5 bases). Trimming pared 5 bases from V and 3 bases from J, leaving 18 bases between. CDR1 and CDR2 from the germline V gene are SGHVS and FQNEAQ. The length of the CDR3 is 16 residues. In DNA, the CDR3 is TGTGCCAGCAGCCAAAAACTGAGCGGAATAACAGATACGCAGTATTTT. Its protein is CASSQKLSGITDTQYF.

This rearrangement joins TRBV13 to TRBJ2-7, with 8 bases identical to TRBD1. The CDR3 contains 14 residues. J lost 1 base, V lost 8 bases, and 7 bases had no gene match. CDR1 and CDR2 from the germline V gene are PRHDT and FYEKMQ (reference sequence). The CDR3 here is CASQPGQESYEQYF. In DNA form, the CDR3 reads TGTGCCAGCCAACCGGGACAGGAGTCCTACGAGCAGTACTTC.

V usage is TRBV29-1 and J usage is TRBJ2-7; D gene ambiguous. The CDR3 is 13 amino acids. Trimming stripped 2 bases from V and 1 base from J, with 9 bases between. Germline loops: CDR1 SQVTM, CDR2 ANQGSEA. DNA for the CDR3: TGCAGCGTTGAACTCTGGAATTCCTACGAGCAGTACTTC. Translating gives CSVELWNSYEQYF.

With respect to this clone: Other DNA sequences from this sample encode an identical CDR3 as well. The V gene is TRBV11-2, the J gene TRBJ2-3, with TRBD1 matching over 7 bases. The V gene's germline CDR1 is SGHAT and CDR2 FQNNGV. The CDR3 length is 16 residues. The V segment lost 1 base and the J segment 3 bases; nucleotides outside the gene matches: 7. CDR3 residues: CASSLGLAGGTDTQYF. CDR3 bases: TGTGCCAGCAGCTTAGGTCTAGCAGGGGGTACAGATACGCAGTATTTT.

V gene TRBV9 combines with J gene TRBJ2-7; D possibly matches TRBD1 or TRBD2 (5 bases each). Germline V gene sequence: CDR1 SGDLS, CDR2 YYNGEE. This CDR3 is 15 amino acids long. Trimming pared 0 bases from V and 3 bases from J, leaving 13 bases between. The CDR3 protein is CASSVGGTVDYEQYF. CDR3 in DNA: TGTGCCAGCAGCGTAGGAGGGACGGTTGACTACGAGCAGTACTTC. Drawing the rest from reference TRBV9 and TRBJ2-7, the complete variable domain is DSGVTQTPKHLITATGQRVTLRCSPRSGDLSVYWYQQSLDQGLQFLIQYYNGEERAKGNILERFSAQQFPDLHSELNLSSLELGDSALYFCASSVGGTVDYEQYFGPGTRLTVT.

This clone was observed a single time. This chain joins TRBV4-1 and TRBJ2-7, with TRBD1 as a possible D gene (6 bases). V lost 4 bases and J lost 3, with 13 bases in between. In germline, CDR1 is MGHRA, CDR2 YSYEKL. This CDR3 spans 14 amino acids. The CDR3 coding sequence is TGCGCCAGCAGCCTCGGACAGTACAACTACGAGCAGTACTTC. This translates into CASSLGQYNYEQYF.

The chain carries TRBV7-8 and TRBJ1-1; tentatively, D is TRBD1 (6 bases). V was cut by 5 bases and J by 5 bases, with 24 bases left in between. CDR1 SGHVS and CDR2 FQNEAQ come from the germline V gene. The CDR3 sequence is 17 residues long. CDR3 coding DNA: TGTGCCAGCAGCCCAAAGTTGGCGGACAGCCAGGCGACTGAAGCTTTCTTT. It codes for CASSPKLADSQATEAFF.

The chain is built from TRBV4-1 and TRBJ2-7; maybe TRBD2 (6 bases). Germline CDR1 MGHRA, CDR2 YSYEKL. The CDR3 spans 16 residues. The V end lost 1 base, the J end lost 3 bases, and 16 bases lay between the germline ends. The CDR3 DNA sequence: TGCGCCAGCAGCCAAGGTGAGGAGGGTAGCTACTACGAGCAGTACTTC. Encoded protein: CASSQGEEGSYYEQYF.

The chain is built from TRBV27 and TRBJ1-2; D unresolved. V shed 2 bases and J shed 2 bases, with 12 bases lying between them. Germline values: CDR1 MNHEY, CDR2 SMNVEV (reference sequence). The length of the CDR3 is 15 residues. For the CDR3, the DNA is TGTGCCAGCAGTTTAACGATCGGGGTAAACTATGGCTACACCTTC. Amino acids: CASSLTIGVNYGYTF.

V gene TRBV15 combines with J gene TRBJ2-4; D uncertain. Deletions cut 8 bases from V and 5 bases from J, with 13 bases between. The CDR3 totals 13 residues. The germline V gene has CDR1 LNHNV and CDR2 YYDKDF (reference sequence). CDR3 sequence reads: CATLGAAENIQYF. Here the CDR3 DNA reads TGTGCCACCCTAGGAGCCGCTGAAAACATTCAGTACTTC.

V is TRBV4-3 and J is TRBJ2-1; 12 bases are shared with TRBD2. Germline-derived CDR1 and CDR2 are LGHNA and YSLEER. This CDR3 has 15 residues. The V gene end was trimmed by 4 bases and the J gene end by 7 bases; junction bases not matched to a gene: 5. The CDR3 is CASSRLAGGENEQFF. In nucleotides, the CDR3 is TGCGCCAGCAGCCGTCTAGCGGGAGGGGAAAATGAGCAGTTCTTC.

The chain links TRBV28 to TRBJ2-5, with 10 bases fitting TRBD2. CDR3 size: 18 residues. Trimming cost V 5 bases and J 2 bases; bases outside gene matches: 14. Per the germline V gene, CDR1 is MDHEN and CDR2 is SYDVKM. The CDR3 spells CASSLQLVLTSGQETQYF. CDR3 sequence (DNA): TGTGCCAGCAGTCTTCAATTGGTATTGACTAGCGGGCAAGAGACCCAGTACTTC.

The chain couples TRBV5-6 to TRBJ1-2; tentative D call: TRBD1 (6 bases). The germline V and J ends were trimmed by 7 bases and 3 bases, with 16 bases remaining between them. This CDR3 is built from 14 residues. Germline CDR1 is SGHDT and CDR2 is YYEEEE. The CDR3, as DNA: TGTGCCAGCTCTCTTGGGGGCGCCGACTATGGCTACACCTTC. As protein: CASSLGGADYGYTF. The full variable domain, its missing parts supplied by reference TRBV5-6 and TRBJ1-2, is DAGVTQSPTHLIKTRGQQVTLRCSPKSGHDTVSWYQQALGQGPQFIFQYYEEEERQRGNFPDRFSGHQFPNYSSELNVNALLLGDSALYLCASSLGGADYGYTFGSGTRLTVV.

This chain's CDR3 is CASSGAPGQGISNEKLFF. Written as DNA, the CDR3 is TGTGCCAGCAGTGGGGCACCGGGACAGGGGATCTCTAATGAAAAACTGTTTTTT. This rearrangement joins TRBV2 to TRBJ1-4; 10 bases map to TRBD1. Unmatched junction bases numbered 11, after V lost 4 bases and J lost 3 bases. This CDR3 is built from 18 residues. CDR1 is SNHLY and CDR2 is FYNNEI in the germline V gene.

The chain links TRBV9 to TRBJ2-3, with 12 bases fitting TRBD1. Germline V gives CDR1 SGDLS, CDR2 YYNGEE. The CDR3 loop spans 15 amino acids. V lost 4 bases and J lost 6; bases outside the gene matches: 6. In DNA form, the CDR3 reads TGTGCCAGCAGCATGGGACAGGGGGCGAGGGATACGCAGTATTTT. The encoded protein is CASSMGQGARDTQYF.

The genes are TRBV28 and TRBJ2-3; D is perhaps TRBD2 (7 bases). The germline V gene encodes CDR1 MDHEN and CDR2 SYDVKM. The V end lost 6 bases, the J end lost 2 bases, and 24 bases lay between the germline ends. The CDR3 contains 18 residues. The CDR3 loop is CASSLTWLGGGPTDTQYF. CDR3 DNA sequence: TGTGCCAGCAGCCTGACCTGGTTGGGGGGGGGCCCCACAGATACGCAGTATTTT.

The chain employs TRBV10-3 and TRBJ2-1, with 12 bases fitting TRBD2. The junction had 5 bases not matched to a gene; V was cut back by 3 bases and J by 8 bases. The CDR3 totals 15 residues. Germline V lookup: CDR1 ENHRY, CDR2 SYGVKD. This CDR3 reads CAISDPTSGSHEQFF. The CDR3 DNA sequence: TGTGCCATCAGTGATCCGACTAGCGGGAGCCATGAGCAGTTCTTC.

V gene TRBV7-3 combines with J gene TRBJ2-7; D is ambiguous. V lost 5 bases and J lost 5, with 13 bases in between. The germline CDR1 and CDR2 sequences are SGHTA and FQGTGA. This CDR3 is 13 amino acids long. The CDR3 DNA follows: TGTGCCAGCAGCCCCCACCCAAGCAACGAGCAGTACTTC. Protein product: CASSPHPSNEQYF.